One sample yielded the 10 T cell receptor beta chains listed below, sequenced in a study of blood T cell repertoires in COVID-19 (dated by TCRdb to 2020 to 2021). The method behind the library was the immunoSEQ multiplex PCR assay. This immuneACCESS table, as held by TCRdb, lists in-frame sequences with V and J called but not all clones. Of the missing ones, under half trace to an unresolved V gene in checked studies; the others have no known cause. In all, the sample holds around 280,000 clones, and 90% of those were seen once. Together, the top ten hold about 1.5% of the sample. What was sequenced was PBMCs or T cells enriched from blood (not recorded which). These receptors were collected from a young woman with acute COVID-19.

The chain employs TRBV4-1 and TRBJ2-3; 9 bases align to TRBD2. The V segment lost 0 bases and the J segment 1 base; nucleotides outside the gene matches: 8. CDR3 length equals 18 residues. From germline, CDR1 is MGHRA and CDR2 YSYEKL. Here the CDR3 reads CASSQDFRASGGTDTQYF. DNA for the CDR3: TGCGCCAGCAGCCAAGATTTTAGGGCTAGCGGGGGCACAGATACGCAGTATTTT.

This rearrangement joins TRBV30 to TRBJ1-4; a weak D match, TRBD1 (5 bases). Germline CDR1 GTSNPN, CDR2 SVGIG (reference sequence). V was cut by 0 bases and J by 5 bases, with 28 bases left in between. This CDR3 has 20 amino acids. CDR3 sequence (DNA): TGTGCCTGGAGTGTGCGTACTGTGAATACTGTCAGACAGCTAAATGAAAAACTGTTTTTT. This gives the protein CAWSVRTVNTVRQLNEKLFF.

J is TRBJ2-1 and V is TRBV7-5; the table's D call of TRBD2 was not tested on the DNA. TRBV7-5 is a pseudogene. This CDR3 has 17 amino acids. The CDR3 DNA reads as TGTGCCAGAAGCTCGGGACTAGCGGGAGGTAATTACAATGAGCAGTTCTTC. Amino acids: CARSSGLAGGNYNEQFF.

The chain recombines TRBV19 with TRBJ2-1; 14 bases map to TRBD2. Germline V gene data show CDR1 as LNHDA and CDR2 as SQIVND (reference sequence). V trimming: 4 bases; J trimming: 8 bases; junction bases outside the gene matches: 4. This CDR3 has 15 amino acids. CDR3 protein: CASSTTSGRAYEQFF. CDR3 in DNA: TGTGCCAGTAGTACGACTAGCGGGAGGGCCTATGAGCAGTTCTTC.

The chain links TRBV27 to TRBJ2-7; TRBD1 might be the D (6 bases). Trimming shortened V by 8 bases and J by 3 bases, and 20 bases separated the two germline ends. Germline V lookup: CDR1 MNHEY, CDR2 SMNVEV (reference sequence). This CDR3 is 15 amino acids long. The CDR3, as DNA: TGTGCCAGCCGACCTCAACGGGACACCCACTACGAGCAGTACTTC. As protein: CASRPQRDTHYEQYF.

The chain couples TRBV4-1 to TRBJ2-7, with TRBD2 identical over 10 bases. Unmatched junction bases numbered 6, after V lost 0 bases and J lost 4 bases. The CDR3 has 16 amino acids. Germline assignment: CDR1 MGHRA and CDR2 YSYEKL. CDR3 in amino acids: CASSQEAIAGGYEQYF. CDR3 DNA: TGCGCCAGCAGCCAAGAGGCGATAGCGGGAGGTTACGAGCAGTACTTC.

This clone was seen only once. The chain joins TRBV5-1 to TRBJ2-3; D unclear. V was trimmed by 1 base and J by 6 bases, leaving 6 bases between them. The CDR3 runs 12 residues. Germline CDR1 and CDR2: SGHRS and YFSETQ. CDR3 residues: CASSLLFDTQYF. DNA for the CDR3: TGCGCCAGCAGCTTGCTCTTTGATACGCAGTATTTT.

This chain uses TRBV5-5 with TRBJ2-7; 8 nucleotides match TRBD2. The CDR3 is made up of 15 amino acids. The germline gives CDR1 SGHKS, CDR2 YYEKEE (reference sequence). The V segment lost 4 bases and the J segment 4 bases; nucleotides outside the gene matches: 10. The CDR3 DNA follows: TGTGCCAGCAGCCTACATAGCGGGAAGGAGTACGAGCAGTACTTC. Translating it yields CASSLHSGKEYEQYF.

This clone showed up just a few times. The rearrangement links TRBV6-6 to TRBJ1-1; 9 bases agree with TRBD1. V gave up 6 bases and J gave up 1 base; unmatched junction bases: 12. The CDR3 runs to 17 residues. Germline CDR1 reads MNHNY; CDR2 reads SVGAGI (reference sequence). The CDR3 coding sequence is TGTGCCAGCAGGCGACTGGACAGGGGCTCTGCGAACACTGAAGCTTTCTTT. Amino acid sequence: CASRRLDRGSANTEAFF.

The chain couples TRBV3-1 (or the pseudogene TRBV3-2) to TRBJ2-1; TRBD2 matches at 7 bases. The J segment lost 7 bases and the V segment lost 0 bases, leaving 9 bases of the junction unmatched. The CDR3 totals 16 residues. CDR1 is LGHDT and CDR2 is YNNKEL in the germline V gene (reference sequence). Written as DNA, the CDR3 is TGTGCCAGCAGCCAAGAGTGGTGGGAGGGCGGTAATGAGCAGTTCTTC. It is translated as CASSQEWWEGGNEQFF.